This T cell receptor (beta chain) was recorded in a study of somatic mutations in cytotoxic T cells in rheumatoid arthritis (dated by TCRdb to the late 2010s). About the investigation overall: Peripheral blood (roughly 33 ml EDTA) was collected from patients immediately after diagnosis and before any treatment began. Sorted V beta1+ cells also underwent TCRB sequencing, and some V beta antibody-stained T-cell populations were flow-sorted at nearly 100% purity on a FACSAria II or Sony SH800. To characterize clonality, the study used TCRB deep sequencing while asking whether somatic mutations are carried by expanded CD8+ T-cell clones in newly diagnosed, untreated rheumatoid arthritis. For approximately 63 rheumatoid arthritis patients and roughly 22 healthy controls, TCRB deep sequencing was carried out. Patients and controls did not essentially differ in median age, which was nearly identical between the groups.

Turning to this clone: The antigen it recognizes is unknown. No base qualities exist here, and no much larger clone lies one base off it.

CD4+ and CD8+ cells were isolated by positive magnetic bead selection on an AutoMACS, and purity was checked by flow cytometry. After a first flow cytometry screen using a TCR V beta antibody panel, clonal expansions were characterized through TCRB deep sequencing of sorted CD8+ fractions. Peripheral blood mononuclear cells were obtained using density gradient separation with Ficoll-Paque PLUS. Nucleospin Tissue or Tissue XS kits were used to extract DNA from CD4-enriched, CD8-enriched or PBMC samples, and a Qubit 2.0 fluorometer was used for quantification. Sequencing of TCRB CDR3 was done on genomic DNA with the immunoSEQ assay. Per the original workflow: Published virus-specific TCRB sequences were compared with patient CD8+ clones larger than 1%, and only a few matches were found. Analyses were restricted to productive TCRB rearrangements. Clonality was expressed as a Shannon entropy-based productive clonality index, with each clone defined by a unique TCRB CDR3 sequence. To calculate repertoire overlap between two samples, the template counts of each clone were considered relative to each sample's total templates. V-gene usage measured by flow cytometry correlated with TCRB sequencing V-gene usage, with a Spearman r of 0.6 to 0.75. Imported from immuneACCESS, the table was reduced by TCRdb to in-frame sequences with V and J called. These copies leave out some clones; in studies compared against another copy, an unresolved V gene accounts for under half, and the cause of the remainder is not known. That table furnishes V, J and clone size, whereas the DNA furnished D and trimming. The sample includes approximately 15,000 clones, with roughly 80% observed a single time. Together, the top ten hold around 15% of the sample.

Study-level results and caveats: The slight underrepresentation of TRBV07 in patients was not corrected for multiple comparisons. An increase of CD8+ clonality with age was seen in patients (Spearman r ~ 0.51) but not in healthy controls. In about an eighth of the roughly 65 patients the largest CD8+ clone exceeded 20% of CD8+ cells, and several identical CD8+ TCRB sequences were shared between blood and synovial fluid. It was unknown which antigens the expanded CD8+ clones targeted, and their absence from virus-specific databases did not exclude viral specificity. Rheumatoid arthritis patients and age-matched healthy controls did not significantly differ in CD8+ T-cell clonality.

The CDR1 and CDR2 encoded by the germline V gene are MNHNS and SASEGT. A distance of 12 bases separates the germline ends of V and J, which lose 2 bases and 5 bases respectively. The CDR3 holds 14 amino acids from the cysteine to the phenylalanine. Left in the record is the CDR3 DNA by itself, 42 bases read in frame from the first base. Rearrangement joined TRBV6-1 to TRBJ2-5; the D region possibly corresponds to TRBD1 (5 bases align). This TCR was sampled from an adult with rheumatoid arthritis. The sample was CD8+ T cells sorted from blood. In nucleotide form, the sequence is TGTGCCAGCAGTGAAAGGGGCCTCTTTGAGACCCAGTACTTC. Its coded protein is CASSERGLFETQYF.